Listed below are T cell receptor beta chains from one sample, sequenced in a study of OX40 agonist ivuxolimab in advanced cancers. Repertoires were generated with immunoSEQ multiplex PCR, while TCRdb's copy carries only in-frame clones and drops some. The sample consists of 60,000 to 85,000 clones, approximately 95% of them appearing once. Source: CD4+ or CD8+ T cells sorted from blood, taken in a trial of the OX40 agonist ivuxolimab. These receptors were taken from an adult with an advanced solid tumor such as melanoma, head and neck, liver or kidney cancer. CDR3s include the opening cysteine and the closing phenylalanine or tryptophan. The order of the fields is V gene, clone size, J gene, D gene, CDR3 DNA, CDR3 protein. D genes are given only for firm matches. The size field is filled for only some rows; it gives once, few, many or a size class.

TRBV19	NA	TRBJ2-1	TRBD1	TGTGCCAGTTCTACGCCGGGACAGGGCTACAATGAGCAGTTCTTC	CASSTPGQGYNEQFF
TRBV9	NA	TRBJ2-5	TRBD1	TGTGCCAGCAGCGCCGCCGGGACAGGGGCAGAGACCCAGTACTTC	CASSAAGTGAETQYF
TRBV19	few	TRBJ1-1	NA	TGTGCCAGTAGTTGGGGGACTCCCGAGACTGAAGCTTTCTTT	CASSWGTPETEAFF
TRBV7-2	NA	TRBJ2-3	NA	TGTGCCAGCAGCCCCCTGGTCGGGAGCGGAGATACGCAGTATTTT	CASSPLVGSGDTQYF
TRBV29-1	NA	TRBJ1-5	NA	TGCAGCGTTCTAGTGGACGGGCGCAATCAGCCCCAGCATTTT	CSVLVDGRNQPQHF
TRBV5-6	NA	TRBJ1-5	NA	TGTGCCAGCAGCTTGGGAGGGATCAATCAGCCCCAGCATTTT	CASSLGGINQPQHF
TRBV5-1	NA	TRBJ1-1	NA	TGCGCCAGCCATCTAGGGGAATACAACACTGAAGCTTTCTTT	CASHLGEYNTEAFF
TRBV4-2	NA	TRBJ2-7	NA	TGTGCCAGCAGCTTCCAGCGGAACTCCTACGAGCAGTACTTC	CASSFQRNSYEQYF
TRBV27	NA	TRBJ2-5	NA	TGTGCCAGCAGTTCCGTCGGGGGAGGAGAGACCCAGTACTTC	CASSSVGGGETQYF
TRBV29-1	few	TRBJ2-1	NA	TGCAGCGTTGAGAGCAGGGGGGACAATGAGCAGTTCTTC	CSVESRGDNEQFF
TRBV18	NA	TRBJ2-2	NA	TGTGCCAGCTCGTCTACTTCCGGGACTACCGGGGAGCTGTTTTTT	CASSSTSGTTGELFF
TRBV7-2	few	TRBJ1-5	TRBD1	TGTGCCAGCAGTGTAGGGACAGGGGTCAATCAGCCCCAGCATTTT	CASSVGTGVNQPQHF
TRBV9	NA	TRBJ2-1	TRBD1	TGTGCCAGCAGCCCTCTGGGACAGGGGGCCGGCAATGAGCAGTTCTTC	CASSPLGQGAGNEQFF